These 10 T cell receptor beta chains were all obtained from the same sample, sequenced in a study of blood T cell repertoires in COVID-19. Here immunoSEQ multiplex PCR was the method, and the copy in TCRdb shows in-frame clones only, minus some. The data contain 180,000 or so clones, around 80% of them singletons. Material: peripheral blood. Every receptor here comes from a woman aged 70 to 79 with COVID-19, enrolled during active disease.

In nucleotides, the CDR3 is TGTGCCAGCAGTTTATCAGGACTAGCGGGAAGCATCGGGGAGCTGTTTTTT. It yields the protein CASSLSGLAGSIGELFF. The V gene is TRBV27, the J gene TRBJ2-2; 12 nucleotides line up with TRBD2. Germline CDR1 and CDR2: MNHEY and SMNVEV (reference sequence). This CDR3 region has 17 residues. J gave up 7 bases and V 0 bases, and 6 bases lay outside the gene matches.

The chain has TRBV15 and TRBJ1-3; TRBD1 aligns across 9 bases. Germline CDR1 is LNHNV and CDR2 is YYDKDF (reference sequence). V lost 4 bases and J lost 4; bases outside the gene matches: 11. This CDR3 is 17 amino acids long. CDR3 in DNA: TGTGCCACCAGCACCACTCTACAGGGGGCGCGAGGAAACACCATATATTTT. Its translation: CATSTTLQGARGNTIYF.

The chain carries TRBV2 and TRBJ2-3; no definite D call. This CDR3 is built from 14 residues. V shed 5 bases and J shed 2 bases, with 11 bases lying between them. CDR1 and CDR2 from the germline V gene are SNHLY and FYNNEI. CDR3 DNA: TGTGCCAGCAGTCCCCTCGCGGTCACAGATACGCAGTATTTT. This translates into CASSPLAVTDTQYF.

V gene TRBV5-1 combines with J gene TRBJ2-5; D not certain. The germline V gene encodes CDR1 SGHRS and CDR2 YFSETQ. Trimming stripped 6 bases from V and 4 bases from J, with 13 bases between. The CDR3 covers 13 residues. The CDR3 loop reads CASTSNLRETQYF. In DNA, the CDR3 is TGCGCCAGCACCTCAAACTTGCGAGAGACCCAGTACTTC.

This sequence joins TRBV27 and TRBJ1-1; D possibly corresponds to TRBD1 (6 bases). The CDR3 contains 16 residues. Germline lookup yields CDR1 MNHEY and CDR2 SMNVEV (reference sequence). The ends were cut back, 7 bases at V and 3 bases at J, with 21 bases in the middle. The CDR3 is CASKVGTNSGDTEAFF. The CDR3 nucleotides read TGTGCCAGCAAGGTAGGGACCAACTCAGGGGACACTGAAGCTTTCTTT.

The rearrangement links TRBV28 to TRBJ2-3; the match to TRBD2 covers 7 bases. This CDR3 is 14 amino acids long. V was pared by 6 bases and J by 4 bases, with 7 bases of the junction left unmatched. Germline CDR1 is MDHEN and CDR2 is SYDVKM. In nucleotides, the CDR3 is TGTGCCAGCAGGGAGTTGGCGGGGGCAGATACGCAGTATTTT. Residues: CASRELAGADTQYF.

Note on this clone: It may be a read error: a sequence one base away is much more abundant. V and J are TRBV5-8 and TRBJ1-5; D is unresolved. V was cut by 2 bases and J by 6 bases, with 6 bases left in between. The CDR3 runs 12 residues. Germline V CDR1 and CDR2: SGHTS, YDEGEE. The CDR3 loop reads CASSFLFQPQHF. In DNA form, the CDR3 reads TGTGCCAGCAGCTTTCTCTTTCAGCCCCAGCATTTT.

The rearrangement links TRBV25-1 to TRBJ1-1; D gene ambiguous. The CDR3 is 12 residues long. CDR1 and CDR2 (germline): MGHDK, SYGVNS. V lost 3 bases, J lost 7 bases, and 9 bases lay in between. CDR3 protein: CASSDSVYEAFF. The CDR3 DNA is TGTGCCAGCAGTGACTCGGTTTATGAAGCTTTCTTT.

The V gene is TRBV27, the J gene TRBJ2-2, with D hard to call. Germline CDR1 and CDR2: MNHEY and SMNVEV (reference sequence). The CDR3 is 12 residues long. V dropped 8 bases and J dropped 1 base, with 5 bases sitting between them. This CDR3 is CASGRNTGELFF. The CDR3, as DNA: TGTGCCAGCGGTAGGAACACCGGGGAGCTGTTTTTT.

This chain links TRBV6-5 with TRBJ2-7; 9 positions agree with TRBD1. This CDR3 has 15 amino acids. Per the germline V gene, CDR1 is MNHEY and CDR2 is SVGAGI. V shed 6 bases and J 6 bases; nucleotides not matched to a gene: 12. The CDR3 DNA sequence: TGTGCCAGCAGACTATCTCCGGGACAGGGCTCCGAGCAGTACGTC. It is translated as CASRLSPGQGSEQYV.